This TCR beta chain was recovered during a study of T cells after yellow fever vaccination. Across the whole study: The authors prepared low-cell-number fractions using SMART-Seq v4 Ultra Low Input.

This CDR3 spans 13 amino acids. The V gene's germline CDR1 is SGHRS and CDR2 YFSETQ. Trimming shortened V by 1 base and J by 2 bases, and 6 bases separated the two germline ends. TCRdb used MiXCR to reprocess the 5' RACE reads, holding one entry per CDR3 protein. This sample has 170,000 or so distinct CDR3 sequences; around 9% occur once, and the top ten carry approximately 35%. This receptor was identified in a man in his late teens or twenties who received the YFV17D yellow fever vaccine. Sequencing was performed on CD8+ T cells sorted from PBMCs, taken 45 days after the yellow fever booster vaccination. The J gene is TRBJ2-5, the V gene TRBV5-1; D remains ambiguous. The DNA for the CDR3 is TGCGCCAGCAGCTTGAAGGGACAAGAGACCCAGTACTTC. Encoded protein: CASSLKGQETQYF. The variable domain in full, with the rest retrieved from reference TRBV5-1 and TRBJ2-5, is KAGVTQTPRYLIKTRGQQVTLSCSPISGHRSVSWYQQTPGQGLQFLFEYFSETQRNKGNFPGRFSGRQFSNSRSEMNVSTLELGDSALYLCASSLKGQETQYFGPGTRLLVL.